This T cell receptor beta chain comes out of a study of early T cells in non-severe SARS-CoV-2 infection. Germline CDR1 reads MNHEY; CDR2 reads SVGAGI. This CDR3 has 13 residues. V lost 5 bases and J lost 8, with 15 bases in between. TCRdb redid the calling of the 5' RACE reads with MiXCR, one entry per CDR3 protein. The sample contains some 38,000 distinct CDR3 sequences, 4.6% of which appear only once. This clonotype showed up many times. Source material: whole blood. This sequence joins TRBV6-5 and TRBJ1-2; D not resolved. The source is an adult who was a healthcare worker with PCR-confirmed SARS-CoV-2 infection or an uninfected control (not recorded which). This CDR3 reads CASSALGPRGYTF. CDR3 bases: TGTGCCAGCAGTGCTTTGGGCCCCCGCGGCTACACCTTC.